This record concerns one T cell receptor (beta chain) sequence. The antigen is unknown. The data derive from a study of T cells in Graves' hyperthyroidism and ophthalmopathy. General study findings and limits: In simple terms, a model built on 13 V-J features told ophthalmopathy apart from stable hyperthyroidism.

The V and J ends lost 5 bases and 5 bases, in that order; junction bases with no gene match: 10. The germline V gene encodes CDR1 SQVTM and CDR2 ANQGSEA. There are 14 residues in the CDR3. What was amplified from RNA transcripts were TCR beta CDR3 regions. Primed by the HTBI set, a first-round RT-PCR was run on the TCR CDR3. Each CDR3 protein is one row after TCRdb ran MiXCR on the multiplex PCR reads. The table shows roughly 300,000 distinct CDR3 sequences, with roughly 13% occurring only once. The genes are TRBV29-1 and TRBJ2-5, with 8 bases lining up with TRBD2. This clonotype originated in a woman aged 30 to 39 with Graves' hyperthyroidism. Sequencing was done on a sample of blood. As DNA, the CDR3 is TGCAGCGTTTACCGCAGCGGGAGTCGTGAGACCCAGTACTTC. Amino acid sequence: CSVYRSGSRETQYF.